This T cell receptor (beta chain) is drawn from a study of shared clonotypes between healthy human individuals. Study-wide context: Three CD4 naive, three CD4 memory, two CD8 naive and one CD8 memory plate were used per donor. Study-level results: Estimated clonotype richness was generally higher in naive than memory subsets.

Trimming removed 1 base from V and 2 bases from J; junction bases left unmatched: 9. CDR3 length equals 17 residues. CDR1 MDHEN and CDR2 SYDVKM come from the germline V gene. The method was immunoSEQ multiplex PCR; TCRdb's version includes in-frame clones alone and lacks a portion of them. The sample shows more than 400,000 clones, around 95% of them seen only once. As concerns this clone: Its antigen is as yet unknown.

Donors included only healthy HIV-negative adults lacking recent acute infections or vaccinations. The chain has TRBV28 and TRBJ2-7; 9 nucleotides align to TRBD2. Sequencing was carried out using naive CD4+ T cells sorted from blood. The sample's subset: CD45RA+ positively selected. This TCR came from a woman aged 25 to 39 in good health. This chain's CDR3 is CASSLYGGLAGAYEQYF. CDR3 bases: TGTGCCAGCAGTTTATACGGAGGGTTAGCGGGGGCCTACGAGCAGTACTTC. Using reference TRBV28 and TRBJ2-7 for the parts outside the CDR3, the full variable domain is DVKVTQSSRYLVKRTGEKVFLECVQDMDHENMFWYRQDPGLGLRLIYFSYDVKMKEKGDIPEGYSVSREKKERFSLILESASTNQTSMYLCASSLYGGLAGAYEQYFGPGTRLTVT.